This is a list of T cell receptor beta chains from one sample in a study of cytomegalovirus exposure and HLA in healthy donors. The method was immunoSEQ multiplex PCR; TCRdb's version includes in-frame clones alone and lacks a portion of them. The sample consists of 81,000 or so clones, about two thirds of them appearing once. The sample was PBMCs. Receptors originate from a woman younger than 45 in good health and CMV-seropositive. CDR3s include the opening cysteine and the closing phenylalanine or tryptophan. Each record gives: clone size, D gene, V gene, J gene, CDR3 protein, CDR3 DNA. The D gene is left open where the match is weak. Not every row has a clone size; where given, it reads once, few, many or a size class.

NA	TRBD1	TRBV6-1	TRBJ1-1	CASRERTGGFPEAFF	TGTGCCAGCAGAGAACGGACAGGGGGCTTCCCTGAAGCTTTCTTT
few	TRBD2	TRBV6-4	TRBJ2-3	CASSDSSGGADTQYF	TGTGCCAGCAGTGACTCGAGCGGGGGGGCAGATACGCAGTATTTT
NA	NA	TRBV4-3	TRBJ1-2	CASSQEGGVRGYTF	TGCGCCAGCAGCCAAGAGGGGGGGGTGAGAGGCTACACCTTC
NA	NA	TRBV5-1	TRBJ1-2	CASSSTGDYGYTF	TGCGCCAGCAGCTCGACCGGGGACTATGGCTACACCTTC
few	NA	TRBV27	TRBJ1-1	CASSLLGSMNTEAFF	TGTGCCAGCAGTTTGCTGGGCAGCATGAACACTGAAGCTTTCTTT
NA	TRBD1	TRBV27	TRBJ1-1	CASSYRYGNTVFREVTGVTEAFF	TGTGCCAGCAGTTATAGGTACGGGAACACCGTATTTCGGGAAGTTACAGGGGTGACTGAAGCTTTCTTT
NA	NA	TRBV11-2	TRBJ1-1	CASSPHGATEAFF	TGTGCCAGCAGCCCACATGGGGCAACTGAAGCTTTCTTT
few	NA	TRBV11-2	TRBJ1-6	CASSLGQGGSPLHF	TGTGCCAGCAGCCTAGGGCAGGGTGGGTCACCCCTCCACTTT
few	NA	TRBV7-2	TRBJ1-2	CASSFGRRDGYTF	TGTGCCAGCAGCTTCGGGAGACGTGATGGCTACACCTTC
once	TRBD1	TRBV18	TRBJ2-5	CASSGTDQETQYF	TGTGCCAGCTCGGGGACAGACCAAGAGACCCAGTACTTC
NA	NA	TRBV13	TRBJ2-4	CASSPAGLQNIQYF	TGTGCCAGCAGCCCCGCCGGACTCCAAAACATTCAGTACTTC
NA	NA	TRBV27	TRBJ1-2	CASSTDRYGYTF	TGTGCCAGCAGTACAGACAGATATGGCTACACCTTC
NA	NA	TRBV19	TRBJ1-5	CASSHTLKDSQPQHF	TGTGCCAGTAGCCATACGCTGAAAGATAGTCAGCCCCAGCATTTT
once	TRBD1	TRBV6-1	TRBJ1-5	CASSRGYSNQPQHF	TGTGCCAGCAGCAGGGGGTATAGCAATCAGCCCCAGCATTTT
NA	TRBD2	TRBV16	TRBJ2-1	CASTPRGGDEQFF	TGTGCCAGCACTCCGCGGGGAGGGGATGAGCAGTTCTTC
NA	TRBD1	TRBV27	TRBJ1-5	CASSLRQGANQPQHF	TGTGCCAGCAGTTTAAGACAGGGGGCCAATCAGCCCCAGCATTTT
NA	NA	TRBV4-3	TRBJ2-7	CASSHTSGGLSYEQYF	TGCGCCAGCAGCCACACATCAGGGGGGCTCTCCTACGAGCAGTACTTC
NA	NA	TRBV7-2	TRBJ2-5	CASQPGFQETQYF	TGTGCCAGCCAACCAGGCTTCCAAGAGACCCAGTACTTC
NA	NA	TRBV9	TRBJ1-3	CASSVDAGNTIYF	TGTGCCAGCAGCGTAGATGCGGGAAACACCATATATTTT
NA	TRBD2	TRBV7-9	TRBJ2-1	CASSFPPGRGAYNEQFF	TGTGCCAGCAGCTTCCCCCCTGGGCGGGGGGCCTACAATGAGCAGTTCTTC
few	TRBD1	TRBV20-1	TRBJ2-1	CSAWDSYEQFF	TGCAGTGCTTGGGACAGTTACGAGCAGTTCTTC
NA	NA	TRBV5-1	TRBJ1-3	CASSWSEGDGNTIYF	TGCGCCAGCAGCTGGTCTGAGGGGGATGGAAACACCATATATTTT
NA	TRBD1	TRBV5-1	TRBJ2-7	CASRGQGLGEQYF	TGCGCCAGCAGGGGACAGGGTCTAGGCGAGCAGTACTTC
NA	TRBD2	TRBV7-2	TRBJ2-1	CASSLSGGLGNEQFF	TGTGCCAGCAGCCTTAGCGGGGGGCTTGGGAATGAGCAGTTCTTC
NA	NA	TRBV7-9	TRBJ1-2	CASSLYDPGVGYTF	TGTGCCAGCAGCTTATACGATCCAGGGGTTGGCTACACCTTC
NA	NA	TRBV6-1	TRBJ2-5	CASSRTQETQYF	TGTGCCAGCAGCCGAACACAAGAGACCCAGTACTTC
NA	TRBD2	TRBV18	TRBJ2-3	CASSPRGGAGDTQYF	TGTGCCAGCTCACCTCGCGGGGGGGCCGGAGATACGCAGTATTTT
medium-sized	TRBD2	TRBV14	TRBJ2-4	CASSPTSGGLKNIQYF	TGTGCCAGCAGCCCGACTAGCGGGGGGCTCAAAAACATTCAGTACTTC
few	TRBD1	TRBV14	TRBJ2-7	CASSPDRGTYEQYF	TGTGCCAGCAGCCCCGACAGGGGGACCTACGAGCAGTACTTC
NA	NA	TRBV7-3	TRBJ1-1	CASSSQMNTEAFF	TGTGCCAGCAGCTCACAGATGAACACTGAAGCTTTCTTT
NA	TRBD1	TRBV2	TRBJ2-3	CASRMTGGAFADTQYF	TGTGCCAGCAGAATGACAGGGGGCGCGTTCGCAGATACGCAGTATTTT
few	NA	TRBV29-1	TRBJ1-1	CSALAGQGNTEAFF	TGCAGCGCCTTAGCGGGGCAGGGGAACACTGAAGCTTTCTTT
few	TRBD1	TRBV6-1	TRBJ2-7	CASYEGQGIYEQYF	TGTGCCAGCTACGAGGGACAGGGGATTTACGAGCAGTACTTC
NA	TRBD2	TRBV18	TRBJ2-7	CASSPPMASGGPRPRQYF	TGTGCCAGCTCACCACCGATGGCTAGCGGGGGGCCAAGACCTCGGCAGTACTTC
NA	TRBD1	TRBV6-5	TRBJ2-7	CASSPTWDRAYEQYF	TGTGCCAGCAGTCCTACCTGGGACAGGGCCTACGAGCAGTACTTC
NA	NA	TRBV27	TRBJ1-5	CASSARERQPQHF	TGTGCCAGCAGTGCCCGGGAGAGACAGCCCCAGCATTTT
NA	TRBD2	TRBV7-7	TRBJ2-5	CASSFGTSGGAETQYF	TGTGCTAGCAGCTTCGGGACTAGCGGGGGGGCGGAGACCCAGTACTTC
NA	NA	TRBV6-1	TRBJ2-2	CASNPSTGNTGELFF	TGTGCCAGCAATCCTAGTACGGGGAACACCGGGGAGCTGTTTTTT
few	NA	TRBV30	TRBJ1-2	CAWSRGNFRYGYPF	TGTGCCTGGAGTAGAGGAAATTTTCGGTATGGCTACCCCTTC
few	NA	TRBV10-1	TRBJ2-3	CASKQGSFTDTQYF	TGCGCCAGCAAACAGGGATCTTTCACAGATACGCAGTATTTT
NA	TRBD1	TRBV5-4	TRBJ2-7	CASSATGGSYEQYF	TGTGCCAGCAGCGCGACAGGGGGCTCCTACGAGCAGTACTTC
NA	NA	TRBV5-1	TRBJ2-2	CASSPNLNTGELFF	TGCGCCAGCAGCCCTAATCTAAACACCGGGGAGCTGTTTTTT
NA	NA	TRBV5-1	TRBJ2-5	CASSLVASQETQYF	TGCGCCAGCAGCTTGGTCGCTAGTCAAGAGACCCAGTACTTC
few	NA	TRBV11-3	TRBJ2-3	CASSLGQGIDTQYF	TGTGCCAGCAGCTTGGGGCAGGGGATTGATACGCAGTATTTT
few	NA	TRBV6-5	TRBJ1-2	CASSGGERGYTF	TGTGCCAGCAGTGGGGGCGAAAGAGGCTACACCTTC
once	NA	TRBV5-5	TRBJ1-4	CASSTTSNEKLFF	TGTGCCAGCAGCACTACATCCAATGAAAAACTGTTTTTT
NA	NA	TRBV5-1	TRBJ2-1	CASSLLTTSYNEQFF	TGCGCCAGCAGCTTACTTACTACCTCCTACAATGAGCAGTTCTTC
NA	NA	TRBV7-2	TRBJ1-3	CASSPGAGNTIYF	TGTGCCAGCAGCCCAGGGGCTGGAAACACCATATATTTT
few	NA	TRBV6-4	TRBJ2-1	CASSDSGHSQGWEQFF	TGTGCCAGCAGTGACTCGGGACACAGCCAGGGTTGGGAGCAGTTCTTC
few	NA	TRBV28	TRBJ1-4	CASSLSGNYEKLFF	TGTGCCAGCAGTTTATCAGGAAACTATGAAAAACTGTTTTTT
NA	NA	TRBV16	TRBJ1-1	CASSPPARENTEAFF	TGTGCCAGCAGCCCACCCGCCAGGGAGAACACTGAAGCTTTCTTT
NA	TRBD1	TRBV11-2	TRBJ2-1	CASSSDRSSYNEQFF	TGTGCCAGCAGCTCGGACAGGAGCTCCTACAATGAGCAGTTCTTC
NA	NA	TRBV6-5	TRBJ1-1	CASSYSGGRTEAFF	TGTGCCAGCAGTTACTCGGGAGGGCGAACTGAAGCTTTCTTT
NA	TRBD1	TRBV29-1	TRBJ2-1	CSVYRTGGYNEQFF	TGCAGCGTTTACCGGACAGGAGGCTACAATGAGCAGTTCTTC
NA	NA	TRBV5-6	TRBJ2-7	CASSLRGASYEQYF	TGTGCCAGCAGCTTGCGGGGAGCGTCCTACGAGCAGTACTTC
few	NA	TRBV20-1	TRBJ1-1	CSAGGRTEAFF	TGCAGTGCAGGTGGGCGAACTGAAGCTTTCTTT
few	TRBD2	TRBV9	TRBJ2-2	CASSVEPGLAGGPSGELFF	TGTGCCAGCAGCGTAGAGCCGGGACTAGCGGGGGGGCCCTCCGGGGAGCTGTTTTTT
once	TRBD2	TRBV4-1	TRBJ2-2	CASSQGTSGGYGELFF	TGCGCCAGCAGCCAAGGGACTAGCGGGGGGTACGGGGAGCTGTTTTTT
once	NA	TRBV6-6	TRBJ2-7	CASSYLTVGQGREQYF	TGTGCCAGCAGTTACCTTACCGTAGGCCAGGGCCGGGAGCAGTACTTC
NA	TRBD1	TRBV5-1	TRBJ1-1	CASSLGEGASEAFF	TGCGCCAGCAGCTTGGGAGAGGGGGCCTCTGAAGCTTTCTTT